Included here is one TCR beta chain sequence, with context. What it binds is not known. Profiling relied on immunoSEQ multiplex PCR, and the TCRdb table lists in-frame clones only, not all of them. The sample shows about 43,000 clones, over 70% of them seen only once. The record originates from a study of CD4 T cells in relation to SARS-CoV-2 and coronaviruses. Study-wide background: Convalescent donors were aged about 21 to 72, with median approximately 42 years. The HLA restriction of the shared crossreactive spike epitopes was mapped. Regarding the study as a whole: No donor gave both pre-pandemic and post-infection samples.

Naive or memory CD4+ cells were cultured 1:1 with T cell-depleted PBMCs plus CEF. The CDR3 loop spans 14 amino acids. Looked up from germline, CDR1 is MNHEY and CDR2 is SMNVEV (reference sequence). Trimming removed 6 bases at V and 4 bases at J, with 15 bases between. Input material: naive CD4+ T cells from PBMCs, cultured in vitro. The subset: naive CD4+ T cells isolated by negative enrichment. The chain employs TRBV27 and TRBJ1-2; the D is unclear. The source of this sequence is an adult with COVID-19. CDR3: CASRRTTQLYGYTF. The CDR3 coding sequence is TGTGCCAGCAGGAGAACGACACAGCTCTATGGCTACACCTTC.